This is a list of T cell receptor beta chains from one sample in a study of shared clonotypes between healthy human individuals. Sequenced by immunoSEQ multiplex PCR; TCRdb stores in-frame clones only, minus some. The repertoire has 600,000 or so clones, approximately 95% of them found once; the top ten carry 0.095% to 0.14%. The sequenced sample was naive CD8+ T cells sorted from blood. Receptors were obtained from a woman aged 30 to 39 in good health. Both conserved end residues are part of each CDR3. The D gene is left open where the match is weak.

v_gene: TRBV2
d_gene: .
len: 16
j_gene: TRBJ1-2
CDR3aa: CASSEGYGERAYGYTF

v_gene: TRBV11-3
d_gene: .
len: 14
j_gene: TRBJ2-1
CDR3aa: CASSPMTGSNEQFF

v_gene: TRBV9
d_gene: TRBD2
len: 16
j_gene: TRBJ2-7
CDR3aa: CASSVASGRAGYEQYF

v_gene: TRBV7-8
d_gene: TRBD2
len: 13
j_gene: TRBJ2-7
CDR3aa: CASTPPSGYEQYF

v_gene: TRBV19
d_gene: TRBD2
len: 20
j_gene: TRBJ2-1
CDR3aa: CASSIGAAGGFSEHYNEQFF

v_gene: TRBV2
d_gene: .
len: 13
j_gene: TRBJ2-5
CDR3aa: CASRGGVQETQYF

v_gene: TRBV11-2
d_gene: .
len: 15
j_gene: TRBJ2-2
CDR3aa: CASSAIRPRNGELFF

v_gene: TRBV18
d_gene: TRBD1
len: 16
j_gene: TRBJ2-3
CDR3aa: CASSPATGGLTDTQYF

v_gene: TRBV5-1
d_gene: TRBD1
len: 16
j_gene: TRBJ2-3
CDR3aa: CASSQTGPSATDTQYF

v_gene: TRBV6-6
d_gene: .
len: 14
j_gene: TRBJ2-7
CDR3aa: CASSRGNPDHEQYF

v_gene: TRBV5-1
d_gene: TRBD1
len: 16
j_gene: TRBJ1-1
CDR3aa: CASSRQGKGANTEAFF

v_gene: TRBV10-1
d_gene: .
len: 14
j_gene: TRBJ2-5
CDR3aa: CASSEVLGGETQYF

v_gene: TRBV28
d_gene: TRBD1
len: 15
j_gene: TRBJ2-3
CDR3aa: CASNKRDRLTDTQYF

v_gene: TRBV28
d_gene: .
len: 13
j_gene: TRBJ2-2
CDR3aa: CASRTGRAGELFF

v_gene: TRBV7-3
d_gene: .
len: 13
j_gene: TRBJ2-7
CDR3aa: CASSPDPSVEQYF

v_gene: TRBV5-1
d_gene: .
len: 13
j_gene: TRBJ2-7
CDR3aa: CASSLQSWNEQYF

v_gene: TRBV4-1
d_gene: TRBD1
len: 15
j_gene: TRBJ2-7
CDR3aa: CASNELGDRENEQYF

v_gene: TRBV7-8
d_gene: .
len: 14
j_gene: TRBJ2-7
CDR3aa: CASSLIGVDYEQYF

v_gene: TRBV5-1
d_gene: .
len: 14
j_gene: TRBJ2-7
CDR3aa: CASRFSQGSYEQYF

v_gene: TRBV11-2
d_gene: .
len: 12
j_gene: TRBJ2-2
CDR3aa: CASSLSAGELFF

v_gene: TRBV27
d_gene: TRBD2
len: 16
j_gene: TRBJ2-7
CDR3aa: CASSPWTSGSPYEQYF

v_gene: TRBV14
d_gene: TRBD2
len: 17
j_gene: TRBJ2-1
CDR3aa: CASSQFPSGRGSNEQFF

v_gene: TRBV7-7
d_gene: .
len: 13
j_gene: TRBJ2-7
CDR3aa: CASSLAQGSEQYF

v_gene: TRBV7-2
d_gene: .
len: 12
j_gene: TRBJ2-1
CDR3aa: CASSPNFGEQFF